This record looks at one T cell receptor (beta chain) sequence and its context. The J segment lost 7 bases and the V segment lost 7 bases, leaving 11 bases of the junction unmatched. Germline CDR1 reads SNHLY; CDR2 reads FYNNEI. This CDR3 spans 15 amino acids. This specimen belongs to a study of blood T cell repertoires in COVID-19. Background on the study: Samples taken during acute and convalescent COVID-19 were collected in the United States, Italy and Spain.

Profiling relied on immunoSEQ multiplex PCR, and the TCRdb table lists in-frame clones only, not all of them. The table lists fewer than 350,000 clones, 85% of them singletons. Assignment of participants to cohorts was predicated upon participant-reported clinical history. Cohort 3 donors were reported recovered after two negative PCRs, clearance, or symptom resolution. Source material: PBMCs or T cells enriched from blood (not recorded which). The receptor comes from a woman between 45 and 65 years old who had recovered from COVID-19. The chain is built from TRBV2 and TRBJ2-2; 8 bases agree with TRBD2. This chain's CDR3 is CASKLAETSSGELFF. For the CDR3, the DNA is TGTGCCAGCAAACTAGCGGAGACGAGCAGCGGGGAGCTGTTTTTT. Using reference TRBV2 and TRBJ2-2 for the parts outside the CDR3, the full variable domain is EPEVTQTPSHQVTQMGQEVILRCVPISNHLYFYWYRQILGQKVEFLVSFYNNEISEKSEIFDDQFSVERPDGSNFTLKIRSTKLEDSAMYFCASKLAETSSGELFFGEGSRLTVL.